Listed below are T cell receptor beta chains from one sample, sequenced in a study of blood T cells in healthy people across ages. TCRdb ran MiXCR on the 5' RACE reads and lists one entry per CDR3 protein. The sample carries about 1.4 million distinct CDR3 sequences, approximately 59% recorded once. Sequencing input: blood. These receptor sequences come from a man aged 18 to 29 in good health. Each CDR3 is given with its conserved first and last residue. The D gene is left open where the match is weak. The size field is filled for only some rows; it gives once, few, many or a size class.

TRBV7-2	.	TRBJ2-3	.	CASSFLSNPGDTQYF	TGTGCCAGCAGCTTCCTATCTAATCCAGGAGATACGCAGTATTTT
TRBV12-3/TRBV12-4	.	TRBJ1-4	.	CASNDFATNEKLFF	TGTGCCAGCAACGACTTTGCAACTAATGAAAAACTGTTTTTT
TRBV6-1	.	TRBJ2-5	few	CASSRSLPGRQSKETQYF	TGTGCCAGCAGCAGATCTCTCCCCGGACGACAGAGCAAAGAGACCCAGTACTTC
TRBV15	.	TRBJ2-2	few	CATSRDLGRTGELFF	TGTGCCACCAGCAGAGATCTGGGCAGGACCGGGGAGCTGTTTTTT
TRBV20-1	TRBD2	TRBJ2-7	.	CSAIREGEQYF	TGCAGTGCTATTCGGGAGGGTGAGCAGTACTTC
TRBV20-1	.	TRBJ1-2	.	CSVQSYGYTF	TGCAGTGTCCAGAGCTATGGCTACACCTTC
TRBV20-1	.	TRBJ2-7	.	CSATSLVSYEQYF	TGCAGTGCAACTTCCCTAGTGAGTTACGAGCAGTACTTC
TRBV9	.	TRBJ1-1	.	CASSAPKHGAEAFF	TGTGCCAGCAGCGCCCCCAAACACGGCGCTGAAGCTTTCTTT
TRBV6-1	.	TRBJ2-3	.	CASSQGGNTDTQYF	TGTGCCAGCAGTCAGGGGGGTAACACAGATACGCAGTATTTT
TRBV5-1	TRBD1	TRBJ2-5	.	CASSLAPRQGYQETQYF	TGCGCCAGCAGCTTGGCCCCCAGACAGGGGTACCAAGAGACCCAGTACTTC
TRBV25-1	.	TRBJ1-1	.	CASSEFRIGREAFF	TGTGCCAGCAGTGAATTCAGGATTGGCAGGGAAGCTTTCTTT
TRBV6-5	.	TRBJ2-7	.	CASSRGQTERHEQYF	TGTGCCAGCAGCCGGGGCCAAACAGAACGCCACGAGCAGTACTTC
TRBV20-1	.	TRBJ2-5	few	CSAHGWGEETQYF	TGCAGTGCTCACGGGTGGGGGGAAGAGACCCAGTACTTC
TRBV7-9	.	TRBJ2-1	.	CASSSTYGIYNEQFF	TGTGCCAGCAGCTCAACGTACGGGATCTACAATGAGCAGTTCTTC
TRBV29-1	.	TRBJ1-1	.	CSVRVPNTEAFF	TGCAGCGTTCGGGTCCCGAACACTGAAGCTTTCTTT
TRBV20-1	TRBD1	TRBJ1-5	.	CSARGGQGDQPQHF	TGCAGTGCTAGAGGGGGACAGGGGGATCAGCCCCAGCATTTT
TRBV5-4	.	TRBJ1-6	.	CASSQPDSNSPLHF	TGTGCCAGCAGCCAGCCGGACAGTAATTCACCCCTCCACTTT
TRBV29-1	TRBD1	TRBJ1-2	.	CSVGRTGASHGYTF	TGCAGCGTTGGTCGGACAGGGGCGAGTCATGGCTACACCTTC
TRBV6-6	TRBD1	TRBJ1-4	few	CASTGQGATNEKLFF	TGTGCCAGCACCGGACAGGGTGCAACTAATGAAAAACTGTTTTTT
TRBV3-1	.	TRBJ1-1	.	CASSQDGAKNTEAFF	TGTGCCAGCAGCCAAGATGGCGCGAAGAACACTGAAGCTTTCTTT
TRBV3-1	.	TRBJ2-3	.	CASSQVPKTTSTDTQYF	TGTGCCAGCAGCCAAGTGCCGAAAACGACCAGCACAGATACGCAGTATTTT
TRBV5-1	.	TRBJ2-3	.	CASSLVRGRSDTQYF	TGCGCCAGCAGCTTGGTCCGGGGGAGGTCAGATACGCAGTATTTT
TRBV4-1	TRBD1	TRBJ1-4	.	CASSQALRDRLRQYRPEKLFF	TGCGCCAGCAGCCAAGCTCTGAGGGACAGGCTACGGCAGTACCGACCCGAAAAACTGTTTTTT
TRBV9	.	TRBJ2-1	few	CASSVAPAGLVEQFF	TGTGCCAGCAGCGTAGCTCCCGCGGGACTTGTGGAGCAGTTCTTC
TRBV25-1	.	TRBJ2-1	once	CASSEFSTMGEQFF	TGTGCCAGCAGTGAATTTAGCACAATGGGTGAGCAGTTCTTC
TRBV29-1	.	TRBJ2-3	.	CSVALSGSTQYF	TGCAGCGTTGCCCTTTCAGGGAGTACGCAGTATTTT
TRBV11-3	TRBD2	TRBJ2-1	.	CASSSRTSAGYNEQFF	TGTGCCAGCAGCTCCCGGACTAGCGCGGGGTACAATGAGCAGTTCTTC
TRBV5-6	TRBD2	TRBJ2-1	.	CASSLVTSGRNEQFF	TGTGCCAGCAGCTTGGTCACTAGCGGGAGAAATGAGCAGTTCTTC
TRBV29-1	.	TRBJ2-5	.	CSVEDFRGAIEETQYF	TGCAGCGTTGAAGATTTCCGCGGCGCGATCGAAGAGACCCAGTACTTC